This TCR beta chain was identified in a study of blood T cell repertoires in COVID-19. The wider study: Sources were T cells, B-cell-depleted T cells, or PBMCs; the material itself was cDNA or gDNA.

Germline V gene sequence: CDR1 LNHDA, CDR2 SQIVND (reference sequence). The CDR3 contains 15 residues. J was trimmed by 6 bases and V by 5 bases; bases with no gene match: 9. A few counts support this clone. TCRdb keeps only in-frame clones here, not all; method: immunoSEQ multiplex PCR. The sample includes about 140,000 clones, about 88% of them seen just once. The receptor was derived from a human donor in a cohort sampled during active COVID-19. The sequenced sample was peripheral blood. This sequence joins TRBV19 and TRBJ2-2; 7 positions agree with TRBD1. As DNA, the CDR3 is TGTGCCAGTAGTCCTTTGACAGGGCGGTCCGGGGAGCTGTTTTTT. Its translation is CASSPLTGRSGELFF.